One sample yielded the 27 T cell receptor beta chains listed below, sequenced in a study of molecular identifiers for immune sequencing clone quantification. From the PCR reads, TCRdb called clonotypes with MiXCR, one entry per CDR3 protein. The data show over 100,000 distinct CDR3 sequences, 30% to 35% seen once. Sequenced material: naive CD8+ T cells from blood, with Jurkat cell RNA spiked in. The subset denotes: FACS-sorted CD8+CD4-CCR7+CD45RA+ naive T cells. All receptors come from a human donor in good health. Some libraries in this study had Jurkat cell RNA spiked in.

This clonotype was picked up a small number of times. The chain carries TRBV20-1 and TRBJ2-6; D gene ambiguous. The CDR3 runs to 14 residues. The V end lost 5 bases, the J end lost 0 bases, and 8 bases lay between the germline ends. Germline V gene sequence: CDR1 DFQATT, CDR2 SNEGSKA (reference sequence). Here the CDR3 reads CSAAAPSGANVLTF. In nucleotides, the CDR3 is TGCAGTGCTGCAGCGCCCTCTGGGGCCAACGTCCTGACTTTC.

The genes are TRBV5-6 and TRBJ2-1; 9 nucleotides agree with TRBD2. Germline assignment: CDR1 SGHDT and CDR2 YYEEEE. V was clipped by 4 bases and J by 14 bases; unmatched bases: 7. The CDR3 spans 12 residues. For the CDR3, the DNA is TGTGCCAGCAGCCGCTCGCTAGCGGGAAAGTTCTTC. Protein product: CASSRSLAGKFF.

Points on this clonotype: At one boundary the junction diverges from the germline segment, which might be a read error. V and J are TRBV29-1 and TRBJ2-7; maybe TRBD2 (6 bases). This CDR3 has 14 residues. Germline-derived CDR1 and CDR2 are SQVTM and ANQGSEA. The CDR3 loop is CGVDPNGSGYEQYF. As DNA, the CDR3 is TGCGGCGTTGACCCCAACGGGAGCGGTTACGAGCAGTACTTC.

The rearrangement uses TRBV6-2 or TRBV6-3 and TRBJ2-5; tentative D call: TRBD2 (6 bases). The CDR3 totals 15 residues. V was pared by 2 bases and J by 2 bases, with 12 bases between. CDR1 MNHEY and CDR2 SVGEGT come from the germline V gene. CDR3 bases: TGTGCCAGCAGTTACGGCGGCGGGGAACAAGAGACCCAGTACTTC. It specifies CASSYGGGEQETQYF.

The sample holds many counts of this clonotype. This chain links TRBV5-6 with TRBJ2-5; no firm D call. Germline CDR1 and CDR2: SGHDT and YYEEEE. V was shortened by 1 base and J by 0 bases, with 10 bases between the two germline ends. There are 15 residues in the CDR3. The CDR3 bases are TGTGCCAGCAGCTTGTGGACGGAGTACCAAGAGACCCAGTACTTC. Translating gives CASSLWTEYQETQYF.

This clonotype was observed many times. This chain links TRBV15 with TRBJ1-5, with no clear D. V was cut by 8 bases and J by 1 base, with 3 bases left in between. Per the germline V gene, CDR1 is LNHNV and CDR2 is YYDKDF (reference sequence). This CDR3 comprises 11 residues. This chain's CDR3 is CATESNQPQHF. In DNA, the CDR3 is TGTGCCACCGAGAGCAATCAGCCCCAGCATTTT.

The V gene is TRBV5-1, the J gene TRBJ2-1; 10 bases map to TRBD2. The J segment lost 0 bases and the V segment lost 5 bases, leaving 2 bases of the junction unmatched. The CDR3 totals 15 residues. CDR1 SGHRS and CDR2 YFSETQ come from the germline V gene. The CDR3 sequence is CASSTSGNSYNEQFF. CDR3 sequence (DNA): TGCGCCAGCAGTACTAGCGGGAACTCCTACAATGAGCAGTTCTTC.

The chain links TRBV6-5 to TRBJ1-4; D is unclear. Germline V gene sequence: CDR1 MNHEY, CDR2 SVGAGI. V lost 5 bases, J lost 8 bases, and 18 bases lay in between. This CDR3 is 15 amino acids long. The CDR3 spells CASSPDLLGSEKLFF. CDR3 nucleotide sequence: TGTGCCAGCAGTCCAGACCTCTTGGGGTCAGAAAAACTGTTTTTT.

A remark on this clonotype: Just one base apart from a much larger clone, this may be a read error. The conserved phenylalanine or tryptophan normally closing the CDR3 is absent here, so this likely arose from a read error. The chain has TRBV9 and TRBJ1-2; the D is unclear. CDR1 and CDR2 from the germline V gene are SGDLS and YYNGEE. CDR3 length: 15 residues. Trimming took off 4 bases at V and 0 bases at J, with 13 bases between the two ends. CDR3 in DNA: TGTGCCAGCAGCCCCAGGACGGTAGCTAACTATGGCTACACCATC. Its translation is CASSPRTVANYGYTI.

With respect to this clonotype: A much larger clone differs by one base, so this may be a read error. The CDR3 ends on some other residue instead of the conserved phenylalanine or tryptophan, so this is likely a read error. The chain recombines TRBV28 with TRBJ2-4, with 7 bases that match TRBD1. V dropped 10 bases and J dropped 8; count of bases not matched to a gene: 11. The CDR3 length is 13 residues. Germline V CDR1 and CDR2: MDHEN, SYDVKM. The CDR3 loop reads CATPDRQPDIQYL. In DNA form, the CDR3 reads TGTGCCACTCCGGACAGGCAGCCGGACATTCAGTACCTC.

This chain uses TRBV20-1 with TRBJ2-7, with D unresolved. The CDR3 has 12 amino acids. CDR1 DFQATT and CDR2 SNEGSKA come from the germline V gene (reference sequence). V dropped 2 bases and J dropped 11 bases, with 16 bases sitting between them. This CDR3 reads CSARQSPPGEYF. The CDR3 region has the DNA TGCAGTGCTAGACAGTCTCCTCCTGGGGAGTACTTC.

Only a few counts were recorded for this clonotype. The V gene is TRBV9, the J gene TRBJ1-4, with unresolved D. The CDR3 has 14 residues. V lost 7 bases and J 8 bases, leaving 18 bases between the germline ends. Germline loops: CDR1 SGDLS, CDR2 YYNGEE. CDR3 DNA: TGTGCCAGCTCCCCGGGCCCCTTGGGGGAAAAACTGTTTTTT. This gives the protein CASSPGPLGEKLFF.

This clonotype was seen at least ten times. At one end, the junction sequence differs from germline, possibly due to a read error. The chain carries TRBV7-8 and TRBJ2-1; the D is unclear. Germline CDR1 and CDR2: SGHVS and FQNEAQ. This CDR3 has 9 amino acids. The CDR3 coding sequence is TGTGCCAGCAGCCCACCTAAGATCTTC. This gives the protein CASSPPKIF.

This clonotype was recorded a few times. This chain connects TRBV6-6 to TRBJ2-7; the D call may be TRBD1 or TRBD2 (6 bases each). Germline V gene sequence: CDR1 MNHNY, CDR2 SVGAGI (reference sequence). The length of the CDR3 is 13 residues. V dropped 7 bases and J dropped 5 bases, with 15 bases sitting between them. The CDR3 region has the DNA TGTGCCAGCACCCTAAGAGGGGGGCACGAGCAGTACTTC. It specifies CASTLRGGHEQYF.

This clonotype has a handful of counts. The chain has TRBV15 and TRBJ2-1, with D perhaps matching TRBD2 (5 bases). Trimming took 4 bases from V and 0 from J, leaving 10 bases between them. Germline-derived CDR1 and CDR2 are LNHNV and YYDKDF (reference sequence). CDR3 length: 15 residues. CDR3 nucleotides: TGTGCCACCAGCAAGGAGCGGAGCTCCTACAATGAGCAGTTCTTC. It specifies CATSKERSSYNEQFF.

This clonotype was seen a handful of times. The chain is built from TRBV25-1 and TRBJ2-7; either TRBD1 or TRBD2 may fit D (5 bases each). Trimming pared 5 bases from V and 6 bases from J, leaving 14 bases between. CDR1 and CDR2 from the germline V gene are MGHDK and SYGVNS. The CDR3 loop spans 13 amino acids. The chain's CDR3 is CASSWDVAIEQYF. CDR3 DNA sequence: TGTGCCAGCAGTTGGGACGTGGCTATCGAGCAGTACTTC.

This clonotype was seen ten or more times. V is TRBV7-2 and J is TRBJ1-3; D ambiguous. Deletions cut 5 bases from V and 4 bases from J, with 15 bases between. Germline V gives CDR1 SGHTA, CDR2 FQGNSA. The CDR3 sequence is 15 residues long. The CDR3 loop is CASSPLDLGGNTIYF. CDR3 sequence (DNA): TGTGCCAGCAGCCCTCTCGACTTGGGAGGAAACACCATATATTTT.

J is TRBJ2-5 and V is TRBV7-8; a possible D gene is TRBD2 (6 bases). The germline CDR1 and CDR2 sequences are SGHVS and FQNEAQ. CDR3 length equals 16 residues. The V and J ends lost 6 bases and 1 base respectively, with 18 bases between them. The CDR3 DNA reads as TGTGCCAGCAGTTCTGGTCCCCCAGCGGGCCAAGAGACCCAGTACTTC. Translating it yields CASSSGPPAGQETQYF.

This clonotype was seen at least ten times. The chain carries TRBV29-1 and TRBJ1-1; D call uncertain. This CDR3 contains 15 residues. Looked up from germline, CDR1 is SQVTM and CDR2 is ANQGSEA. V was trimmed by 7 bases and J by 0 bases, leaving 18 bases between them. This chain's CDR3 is CSGSGGRRMNTEAFF. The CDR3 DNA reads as TGCAGCGGATCGGGCGGCCGGAGAATGAACACTGAAGCTTTCTTT. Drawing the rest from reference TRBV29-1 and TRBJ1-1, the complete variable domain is SAVISQKPSRDICQRGTSLTIQCQVDSQVTMMFWYRQQPGQSLTLIATANQGSEATYESGFVIDKFPISRPNLTFSTLTVSNMSPEDSSIYLCSGSGGRRMNTEAFFGQGTRLTVV.

The CDR3 here is CASSHEGLAGGEQYF. CDR3 sequence (DNA): TGTGCCAGCAGCCACGAGGGACTAGCGGGAGGCGAGCAGTACTTC. The rearrangement uses TRBV4-2 and TRBJ2-7; 15 nucleotides line up with TRBD2. Trimming removed 3 bases from V and 6 bases from J; junction bases left unmatched: 3. CDR1 and CDR2 (germline): LGHNA, YNFKEQ. The CDR3 is 15 residues long.

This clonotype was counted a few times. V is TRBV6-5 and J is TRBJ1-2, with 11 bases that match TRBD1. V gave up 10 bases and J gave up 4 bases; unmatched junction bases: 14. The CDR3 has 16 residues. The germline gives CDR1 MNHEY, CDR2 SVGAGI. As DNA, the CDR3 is TGTGCCACTGGAAGGACAGGGGGCGCTTCTACCTATGGCTACACCTTC. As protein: CATGRTGGASTYGYTF.

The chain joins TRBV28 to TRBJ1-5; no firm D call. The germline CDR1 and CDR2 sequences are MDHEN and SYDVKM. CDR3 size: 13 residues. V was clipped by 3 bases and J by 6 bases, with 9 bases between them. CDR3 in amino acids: CASSFGPIQPQHF. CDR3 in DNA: TGTGCCAGCAGTTTCGGCCCCATTCAGCCCCAGCATTTT.

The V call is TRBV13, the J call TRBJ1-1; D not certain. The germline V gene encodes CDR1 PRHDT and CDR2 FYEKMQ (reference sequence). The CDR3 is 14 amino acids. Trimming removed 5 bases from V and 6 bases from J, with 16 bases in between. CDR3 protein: CASSVDRVAAEAFF. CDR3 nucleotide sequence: TGTGCCAGCAGCGTAGACCGGGTGGCCGCTGAAGCTTTCTTT. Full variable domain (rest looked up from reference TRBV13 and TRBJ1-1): AAGVIQSPRHLIKEKRETATLKCYPIPRHDTVYWYQQGPGQDPQFLISFYEKMQSDKGSIPDRFSAQQFSDYHSELNMSSLELGDSALYFCASSVDRVAAEAFFGQGTRLTVV.

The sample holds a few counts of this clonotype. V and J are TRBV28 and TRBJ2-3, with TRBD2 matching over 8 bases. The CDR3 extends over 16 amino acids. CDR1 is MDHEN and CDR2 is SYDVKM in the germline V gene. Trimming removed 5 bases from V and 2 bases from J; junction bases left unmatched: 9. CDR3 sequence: CASSPTGTRDTDTQYF. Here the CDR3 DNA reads TGTGCCAGCAGTCCCACCGGGACTAGAGACACAGATACGCAGTATTTT. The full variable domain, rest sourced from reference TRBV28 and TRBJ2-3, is DVKVTQSSRYLVKRTGEKVFLECVQDMDHENMFWYRQDPGLGLRLIYFSYDVKMKEKGDIPEGYSVSREKKERFSLILESASTNQTSMYLCASSPTGTRDTDTQYFGPGTRLTVL.

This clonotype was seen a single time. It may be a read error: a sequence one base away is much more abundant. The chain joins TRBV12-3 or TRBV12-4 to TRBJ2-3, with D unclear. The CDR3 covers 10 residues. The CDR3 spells CACSFGTQYF. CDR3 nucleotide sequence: TGTGCCTGCAGTTTTGGTACGCAGTATTTT.

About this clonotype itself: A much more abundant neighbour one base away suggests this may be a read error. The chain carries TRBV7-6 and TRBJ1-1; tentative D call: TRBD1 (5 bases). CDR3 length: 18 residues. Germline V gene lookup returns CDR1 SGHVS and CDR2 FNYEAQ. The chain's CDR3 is CASSIAFPSNYRTTEAFF. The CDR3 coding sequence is TGTGCCAGCAGCATAGCCTTCCCGAGCAATTACAGGACTACTGAAGCTTTCTTT.

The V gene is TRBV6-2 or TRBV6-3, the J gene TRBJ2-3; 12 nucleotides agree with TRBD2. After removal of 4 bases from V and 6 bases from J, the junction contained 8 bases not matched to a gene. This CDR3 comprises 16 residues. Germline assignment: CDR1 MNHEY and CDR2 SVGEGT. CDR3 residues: CASSSGTSGPKDTQYF. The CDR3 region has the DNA TGTGCCAGCAGTTCCGGGACTAGCGGGCCGAAGGATACGCAGTATTTT.